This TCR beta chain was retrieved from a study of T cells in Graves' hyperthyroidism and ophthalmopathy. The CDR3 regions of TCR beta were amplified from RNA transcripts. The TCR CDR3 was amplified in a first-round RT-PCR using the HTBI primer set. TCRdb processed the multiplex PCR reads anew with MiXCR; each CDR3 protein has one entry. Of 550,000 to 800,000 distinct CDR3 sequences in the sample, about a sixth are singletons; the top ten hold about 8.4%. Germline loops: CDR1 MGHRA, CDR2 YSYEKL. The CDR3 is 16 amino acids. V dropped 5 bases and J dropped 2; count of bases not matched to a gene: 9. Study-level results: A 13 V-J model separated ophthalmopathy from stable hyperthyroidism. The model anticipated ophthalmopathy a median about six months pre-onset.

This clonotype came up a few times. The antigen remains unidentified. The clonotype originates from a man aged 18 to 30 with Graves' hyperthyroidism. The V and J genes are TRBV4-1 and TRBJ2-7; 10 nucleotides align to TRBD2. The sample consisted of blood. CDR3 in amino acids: CASSDRPSGSPYEQYF. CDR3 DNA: TGCGCCAGCAGCGACCGCCCTAGCGGGAGCCCCTACGAGCAGTACTTC.